Here is one T cell receptor (beta chain) with its context. It lacks a known antigen. Qualities for individual bases were not recorded, and no much larger clone is one base off. As encoded in the germline V gene, CDR1 is SGHRS while CDR2 is YFSETQ. The cysteine opens and the phenylalanine closes a CDR3 of 13 amino acids. The retained sequence is limited to the CDR3, 39 bases, with the frame set at the first base. The junction shows trimming of 4 bases on V and 1 base on J, plus 8 bases between the germline ends. This specimen comes from a study of T cell responses to AZD1222 COVID-19 vaccine (dated by TCRdb to about 2021). Regarding the study in general: AZD1222 recipients whose second dose came at about 4 weeks and those whose second dose came at about 12 weeks were combined into one group, since spike-specific TCR depth and breadth did not differ between the two schedules. A total of 230 to 250 trial participants underwent TCR sequencing, of whom around 200 received two doses of AZD1222 and 26 received two doses of the MenACWY control vaccine. Trial participants were enrolled into age subgroups of 18-55, 56-69 and 70-plus years, which contained about 160, 30 and 59 TCR-sequenced participants, respectively.

This sample's time point label indicates: baseline before first vaccination. Samples from vaccinated people were obtained from the UK trials COV001 and COV002, which included a single-blind randomized controlled phase 2/3 trial of AZD1222 (ChAdOx1 nCoV-19) in healthy adults. For TCRbeta chain sequencing, PBMC samples from trial participants were taken at day 0 and at day 28 after the second dose. What the authors observed across the whole study: Because no day 14 peak-response samples were available, the repertoires could be characterized only after the peak T cell response. The 56-69-year group was small, and its depth increase did not reach significance, likely because of low power. Most participants were white British and females outnumbered males, and the authors suggested that clonal diversity may have been underestimated. Nearly half of unique spike-specific TCRs reportedly recognized epitopes outside regions mutated in the B.1.351 and B.1.1.7 variants. Conclusions about previously exposed vaccinees were limited because only six or seven AZD1222 recipients were SARS-CoV-2 seropositive at baseline. Spike-specific TCR breadth and depth rose significantly after two AZD1222 doses compared with day 0 and with MenACWY recipients. CD4 TCRs associated with the vaccine covered the entire spike protein, and the dominant responses were in regions 160-218 and 743-854.

The CDR3 regions of human TCRbeta chains were subjected to immunosequencing. The source study handled its data this way. Repertoire TCRs were matched against a reference library of SARS-CoV-2-specific TCRs generated with the MIRA antigen-specificity platform. Breadth was defined as the fraction of unique TCRs that were SARS-CoV-2-associated. Depth was defined as the fraction of total T cells that were SARS-CoV-2-associated. Each spike-specific TCR was assigned to its reactive spike region and to a CD4 or CD8 class using the MIRA data. Log10-transformed breadth and depth values were compared by one-way ANOVA with Sidak's multiple comparisons tests. TCRdb's version of the immuneACCESS table is confined to in-frame rearrangements and falls short of the full clone set. An unresolved V gene accounts for under half of the shortfall where checked; the remainder is of unknown origin. The DNA gave D and trimming, while V, J and clone size come from that table. In all, the sample holds around 130,000 clones, and around 84% of those were seen once. About 12% of the sample goes to the ten largest clones.

This sample comprised peripheral blood, obtained on day 0 of AZD1222 vaccination. The clonotype was recovered from an adult in good health. The chain is encoded by TRBV5-1 joined to TRBJ1-1; the D gene cannot be named for sure. The CDR3 region reads CASSPQENTEAFF. Read as DNA, the sequence is TGCGCCAGCAGCCCCCAGGAGAACACTGAAGCTTTCTTT.